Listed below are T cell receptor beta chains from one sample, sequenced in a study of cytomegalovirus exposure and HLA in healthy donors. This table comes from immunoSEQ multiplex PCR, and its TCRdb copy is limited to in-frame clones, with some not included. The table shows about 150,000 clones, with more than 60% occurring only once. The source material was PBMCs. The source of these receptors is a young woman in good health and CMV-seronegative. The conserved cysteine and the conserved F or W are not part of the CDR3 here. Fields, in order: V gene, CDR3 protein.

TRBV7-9	ASSSTSGGPYEQY
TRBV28	ASSSYGLGQGNEQY
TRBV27	ASSYSDRTEAF
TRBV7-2	ASRDRGDQNIQY
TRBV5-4	ASSFTGGGSGELF
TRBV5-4	ASSLQGRVGPEQY
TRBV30	AWSADRGEQY
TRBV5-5	ASSLWSSEDTQY
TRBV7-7	ASSLGRGAADTQY
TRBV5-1	ASTKSGGRDSPLH
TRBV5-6	ASSLAGGVMHSPLH
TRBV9	ASSVDEGAMF
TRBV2	ASSVAGTGYSNQPQH
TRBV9	ASSVGVAGGRYEQY
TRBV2	ASSGTLLSGNTIY
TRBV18	ASSLGRGETLIYGYT
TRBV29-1	SVRSDTGYT
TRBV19	ASSPRGGGTGANVLT